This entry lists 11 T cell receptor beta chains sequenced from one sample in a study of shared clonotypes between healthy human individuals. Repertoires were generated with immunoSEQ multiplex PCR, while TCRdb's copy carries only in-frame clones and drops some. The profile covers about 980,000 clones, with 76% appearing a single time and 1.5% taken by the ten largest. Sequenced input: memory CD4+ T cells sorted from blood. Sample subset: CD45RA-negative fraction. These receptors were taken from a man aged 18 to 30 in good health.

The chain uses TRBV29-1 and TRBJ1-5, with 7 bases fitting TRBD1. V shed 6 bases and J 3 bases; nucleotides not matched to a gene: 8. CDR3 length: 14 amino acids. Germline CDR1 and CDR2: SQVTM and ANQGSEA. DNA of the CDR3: TGCAGCGTGGGCGGGACAGAGAACAATCAGCCCCAGCATTTT. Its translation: CSVGGTENNQPQHF.

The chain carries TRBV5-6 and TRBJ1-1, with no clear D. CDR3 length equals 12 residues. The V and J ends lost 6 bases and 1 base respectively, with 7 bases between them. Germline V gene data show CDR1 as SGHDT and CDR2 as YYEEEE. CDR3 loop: CASTTENTEAFF. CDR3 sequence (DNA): TGTGCCAGCACCACCGAGAACACTGAAGCTTTCTTT.

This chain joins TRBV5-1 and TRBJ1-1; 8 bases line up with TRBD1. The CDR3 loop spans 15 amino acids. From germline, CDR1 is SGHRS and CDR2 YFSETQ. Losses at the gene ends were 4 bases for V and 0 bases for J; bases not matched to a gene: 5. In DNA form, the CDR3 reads TGCGCCAGCAGCACCACAGGGGGTATGAACACTGAAGCTTTCTTT. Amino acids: CASSTTGGMNTEAFF.

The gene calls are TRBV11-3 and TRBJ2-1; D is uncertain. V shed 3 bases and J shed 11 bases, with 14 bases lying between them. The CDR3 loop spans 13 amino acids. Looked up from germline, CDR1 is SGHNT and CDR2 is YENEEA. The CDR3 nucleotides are TGTGCCAGCAGCTTCGCTGAGGACCGGAAGCAGTTCTTC. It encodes CASSFAEDRKQFF.

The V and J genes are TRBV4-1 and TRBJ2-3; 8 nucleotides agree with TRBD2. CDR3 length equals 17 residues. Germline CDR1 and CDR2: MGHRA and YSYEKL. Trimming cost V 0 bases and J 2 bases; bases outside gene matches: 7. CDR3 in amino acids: CASSQDGSSGATDTQYF. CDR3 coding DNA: TGCGCCAGCAGCCAAGATGGTAGTAGCGGGGCCACAGATACGCAGTATTTT.

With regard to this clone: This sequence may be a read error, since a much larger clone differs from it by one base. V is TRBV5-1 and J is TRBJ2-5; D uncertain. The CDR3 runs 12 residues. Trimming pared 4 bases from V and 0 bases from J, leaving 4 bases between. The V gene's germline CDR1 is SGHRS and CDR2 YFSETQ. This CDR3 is CASSEYQETQYF. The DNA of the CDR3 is TGCGCCAGCAGCGAGTACCAAGAGACCCAGTACTTC.

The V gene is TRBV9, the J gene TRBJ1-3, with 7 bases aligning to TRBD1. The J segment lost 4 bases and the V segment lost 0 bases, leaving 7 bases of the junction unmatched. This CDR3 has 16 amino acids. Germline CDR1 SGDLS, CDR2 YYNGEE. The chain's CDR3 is CASSVGTGESGNTIYF. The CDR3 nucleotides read TGTGCCAGCAGCGTAGGTACAGGGGAGTCCGGAAACACCATATATTTT.

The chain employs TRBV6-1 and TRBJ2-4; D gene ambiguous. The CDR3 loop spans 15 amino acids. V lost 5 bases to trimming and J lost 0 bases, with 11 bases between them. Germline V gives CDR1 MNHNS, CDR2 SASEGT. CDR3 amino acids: CASSTIPGAKNIQYF. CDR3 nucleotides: TGTGCCAGCAGTACCATACCCGGAGCCAAAAACATTCAGTACTTC.

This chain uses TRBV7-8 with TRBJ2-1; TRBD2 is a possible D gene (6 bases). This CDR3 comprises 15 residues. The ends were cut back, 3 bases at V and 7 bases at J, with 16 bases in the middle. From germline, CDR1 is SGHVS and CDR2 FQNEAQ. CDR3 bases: TGTGCCAGCAGCTTGGTATACGGGAGTGGGAATGAGCAGTTCTTC. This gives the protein CASSLVYGSGNEQFF. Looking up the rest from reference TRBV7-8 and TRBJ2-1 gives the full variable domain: GAGVSQSPRYKVAKRGQDVALRCDPISGHVSLFWYQQALGQGPEFLTYFQNEAQLDKSGLPSDRFFAERPEGSVSTLKIQRTQQEDSAVYLCASSLVYGSGNEQFFGPGTRLTVL.

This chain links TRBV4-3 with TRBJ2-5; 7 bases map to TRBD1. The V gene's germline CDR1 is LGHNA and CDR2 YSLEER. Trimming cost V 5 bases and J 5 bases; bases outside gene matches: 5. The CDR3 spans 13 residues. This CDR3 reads CASSYRTGETQYF. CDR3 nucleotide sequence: TGCGCCAGCAGCTACCGGACAGGCGAGACCCAGTACTTC.

The CDR3 is CAWRDAKGSPLHF. The DNA for the CDR3 is TGTGCCTGGAGGGACGCTAAAGGTTCACCCCTCCACTTT. This rearrangement joins TRBV30 to TRBJ1-6; D call uncertain. V was trimmed by 3 bases and J by 9 bases, leaving 12 bases between them. Germline lookup yields CDR1 GTSNPN and CDR2 SVGIG (reference sequence). The CDR3 extends over 13 amino acids.